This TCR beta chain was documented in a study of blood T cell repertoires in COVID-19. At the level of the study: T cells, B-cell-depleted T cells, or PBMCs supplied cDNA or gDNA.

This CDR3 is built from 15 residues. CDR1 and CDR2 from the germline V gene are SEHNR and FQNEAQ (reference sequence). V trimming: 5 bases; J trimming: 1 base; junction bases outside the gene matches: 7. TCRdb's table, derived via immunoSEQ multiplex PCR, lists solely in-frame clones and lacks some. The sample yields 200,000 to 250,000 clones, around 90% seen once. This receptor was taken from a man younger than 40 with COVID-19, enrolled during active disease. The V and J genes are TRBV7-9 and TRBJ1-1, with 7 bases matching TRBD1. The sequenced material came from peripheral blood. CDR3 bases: TGTGCCAGCAGCCCGAGCAGGGGGAGGAACACTGAAGCTTTCTTT. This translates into CASSPSRGRNTEAFF.